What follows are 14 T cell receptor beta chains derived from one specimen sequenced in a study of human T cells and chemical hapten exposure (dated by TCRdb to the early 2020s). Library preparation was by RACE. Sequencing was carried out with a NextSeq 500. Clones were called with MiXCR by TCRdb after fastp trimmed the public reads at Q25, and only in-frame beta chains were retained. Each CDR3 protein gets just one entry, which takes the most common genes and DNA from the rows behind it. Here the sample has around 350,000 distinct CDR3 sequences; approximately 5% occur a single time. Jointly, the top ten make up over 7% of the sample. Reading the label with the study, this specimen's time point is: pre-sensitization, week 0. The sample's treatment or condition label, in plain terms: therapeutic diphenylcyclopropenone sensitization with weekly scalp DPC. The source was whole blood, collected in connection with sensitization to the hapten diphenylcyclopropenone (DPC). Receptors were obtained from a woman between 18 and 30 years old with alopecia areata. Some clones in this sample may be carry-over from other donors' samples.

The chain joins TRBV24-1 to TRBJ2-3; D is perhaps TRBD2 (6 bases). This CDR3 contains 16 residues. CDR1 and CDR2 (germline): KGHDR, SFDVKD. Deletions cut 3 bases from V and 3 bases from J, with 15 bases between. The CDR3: CATSDPGLSTTDTQYF. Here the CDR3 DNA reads TGTGCCACCAGTGATCCGGGACTCTCTACTACAGATACGCAGTATTTT.

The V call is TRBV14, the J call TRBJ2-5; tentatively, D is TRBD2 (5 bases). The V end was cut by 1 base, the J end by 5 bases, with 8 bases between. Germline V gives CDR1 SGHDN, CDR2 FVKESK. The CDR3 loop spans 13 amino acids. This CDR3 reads CASSQVLGETQYF. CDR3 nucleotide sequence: TGTGCCAGCAGCCAAGTACTAGGGGAGACCCAGTACTTC.

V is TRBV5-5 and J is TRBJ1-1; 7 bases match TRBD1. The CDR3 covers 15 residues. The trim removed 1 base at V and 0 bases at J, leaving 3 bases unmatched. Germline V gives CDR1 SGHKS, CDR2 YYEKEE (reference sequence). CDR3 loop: CASSLLQGMNTEAFF. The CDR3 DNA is TGTGCCAGCAGCTTGTTACAGGGGATGAACACTGAAGCTTTCTTT.

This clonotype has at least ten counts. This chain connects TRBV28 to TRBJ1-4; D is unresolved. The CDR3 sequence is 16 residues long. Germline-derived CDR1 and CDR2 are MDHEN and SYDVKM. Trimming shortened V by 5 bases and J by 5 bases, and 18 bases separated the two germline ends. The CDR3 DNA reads TGTGCCAGCAGTCAAAGGTCGCCTCTACCCAATGAAAAACTGTTTTTT. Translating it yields CASSQRSPLPNEKLFF. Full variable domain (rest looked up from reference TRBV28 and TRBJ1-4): DVKVTQSSRYLVKRTGEKVFLECVQDMDHENMFWYRQDPGLGLRLIYFSYDVKMKEKGDIPEGYSVSREKKERFSLILESASTNQTSMYLCASSQRSPLPNEKLFFGSGTQLSVL.

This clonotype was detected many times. DNA for the CDR3: TGTGCCAGCAGCTTCAGCCCCAACTCCGCGGGGGAGCAGTACTTC. This translates into CASSFSPNSAGEQYF. The chain has TRBV12-3 or TRBV12-4 and TRBJ2-7; D perhaps matches TRBD2 (6 bases). With 6 bases removed from V and 7 bases from J, the gap between germline ends came to 22 bases. CDR3 length: 15 residues.

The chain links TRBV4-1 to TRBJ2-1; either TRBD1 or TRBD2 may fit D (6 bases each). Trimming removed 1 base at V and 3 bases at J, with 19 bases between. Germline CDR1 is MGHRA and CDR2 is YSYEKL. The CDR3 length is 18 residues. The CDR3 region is CASSQGRGKGTHYNEQFF. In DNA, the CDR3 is TGCGCCAGCAGCCAAGGCAGGGGTAAAGGGACTCACTACAATGAGCAGTTCTTC.

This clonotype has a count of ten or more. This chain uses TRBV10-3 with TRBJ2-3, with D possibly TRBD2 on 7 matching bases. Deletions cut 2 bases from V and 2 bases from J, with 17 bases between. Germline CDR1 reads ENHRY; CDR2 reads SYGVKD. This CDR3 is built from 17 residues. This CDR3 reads CAISERGGPQNTDTQYF. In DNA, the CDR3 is TGTGCCATCAGTGAGAGGGGGGGCCCTCAAAACACAGATACGCAGTATTTT.

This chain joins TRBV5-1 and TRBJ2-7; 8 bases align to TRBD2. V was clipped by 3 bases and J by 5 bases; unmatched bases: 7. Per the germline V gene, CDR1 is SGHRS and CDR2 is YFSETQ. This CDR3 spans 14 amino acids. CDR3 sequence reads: CASSYSGTRDEQYF. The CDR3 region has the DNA TGCGCCAGCAGCTATTCCGGGACTAGAGACGAGCAGTACTTC. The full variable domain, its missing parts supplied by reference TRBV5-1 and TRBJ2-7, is KAGVTQTPRYLIKTRGQQVTLSCSPISGHRSVSWYQQTPGQGLQFLFEYFSETQRNKGNFPGRFSGRQFSNSRSEMNVSTLELGDSALYLCASSYSGTRDEQYFGPGTRLTVT.

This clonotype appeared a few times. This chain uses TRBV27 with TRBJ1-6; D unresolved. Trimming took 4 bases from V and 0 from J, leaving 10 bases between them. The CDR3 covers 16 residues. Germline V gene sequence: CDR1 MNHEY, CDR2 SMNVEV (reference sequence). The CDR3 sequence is CASSWVAPSYNSPLHF. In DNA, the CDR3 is TGTGCCAGCAGTTGGGTGGCACCCTCCTATAATTCACCCCTCCACTTT.

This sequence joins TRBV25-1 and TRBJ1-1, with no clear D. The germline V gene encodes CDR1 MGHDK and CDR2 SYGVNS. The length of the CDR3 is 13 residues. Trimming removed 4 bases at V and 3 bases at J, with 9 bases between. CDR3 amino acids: CASSAGLHTEAFF. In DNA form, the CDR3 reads TGTGCCAGCAGTGCGGGTTTACACACTGAAGCTTTCTTT.

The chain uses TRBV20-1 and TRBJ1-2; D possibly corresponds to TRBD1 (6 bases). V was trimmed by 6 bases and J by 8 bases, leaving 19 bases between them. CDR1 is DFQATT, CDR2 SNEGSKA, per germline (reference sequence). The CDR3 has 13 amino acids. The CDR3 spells CSAAQGIAYGYTF. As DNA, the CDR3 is TGCAGTGCCGCACAGGGTATTGCGTACGGCTACACCTTC.

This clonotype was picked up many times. The CDR3 coding sequence is TGCAGCGTGGGGGAACCGGGCCCCGTGGCCAAAAACATTCAGTACTTC. It yields the protein CSVGEPGPVAKNIQYF. The chain joins TRBV29-1 to TRBJ2-4; D may correspond to TRBD1 or TRBD2 (5 bases each). This CDR3 spans 16 amino acids. Germline V gives CDR1 SQVTM, CDR2 ANQGSEA. The ends were cut back, 6 bases at V and 1 base at J, with 19 bases in the middle.

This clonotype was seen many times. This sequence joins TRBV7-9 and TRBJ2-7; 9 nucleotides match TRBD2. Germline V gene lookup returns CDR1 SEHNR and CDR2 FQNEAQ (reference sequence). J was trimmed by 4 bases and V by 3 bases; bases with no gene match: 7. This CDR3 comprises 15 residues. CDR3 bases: TGTGCCAGCAGCTTCCTAGCGGGGACCATGTACGAGCAGTACTTC. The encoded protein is CASSFLAGTMYEQYF.

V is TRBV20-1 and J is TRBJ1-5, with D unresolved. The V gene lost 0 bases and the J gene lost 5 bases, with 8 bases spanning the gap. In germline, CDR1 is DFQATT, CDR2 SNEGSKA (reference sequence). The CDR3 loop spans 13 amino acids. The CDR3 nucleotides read TGCAGTGCTAGAGACAAACCGGATCAGCCCCAGCATTTT. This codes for CSARDKPDQPQHF.